Given below is one TCR beta chain in context. Its target is not known. This sample is drawn from a study of radiotherapy plus CTLA-4 blockade in lung cancer. Study outcomes and limitations: Once radiotherapy plus ipilimumab had been given, TCR clones derived from tumor expanded in blood. Reports state that early shifts in blood T cell clones, with interferon-beta, best predicted response.

Measured with immunoSEQ multiplex PCR; TCRdb has only the in-frame clones, and not every one. The table includes 110,000 or so clones, approximately 80% detected once. This specimen was peripheral blood, taken from a patient treated with radiotherapy plus ipilimumab. The receptor's source is a human donor with non-small cell lung cancer who had a partial response to radiotherapy plus ipilimumab.

CDR3 DNA sequence: TGTGCCAGTAGTCTCGTTTCCGGGACTGCTGGATACGAGCAGTACTTC. Translation gives CASSLVSGTAGYEQYF. This chain uses TRBV19 with TRBJ2-7; D is perhaps TRBD2 (6 bases). V was shortened by 5 bases and J by 4 bases, with 21 bases between the two germline ends. This CDR3 comprises 16 residues. CDR1 and CDR2 (germline): LNHDA, SQIVND (reference sequence).